These 8 T cell receptor beta chains share one sample of origin, sequenced in a study of cytomegalovirus exposure and HLA in healthy donors. Using immunoSEQ multiplex PCR, the repertoire was profiled, and TCRdb retains in-frame clones only, with some absent. The sample yields fewer than 100,000 clones, under 95% seen once. Sequencing input: PBMCs. These TCRs come from a man between 25 and 39 years old in good health and CMV-seronegative.

The genes are TRBV19 and TRBJ2-7; D is unresolved. Trimming cost V 7 bases and J 1 base, with 14 bases left between them. The CDR3 runs to 14 residues. The germline gives CDR1 LNHDA, CDR2 SQIVND (reference sequence). The DNA for the CDR3 is TGTGCCAGTAAAGTAGGAGACTCTTCCTACGAGCAGTACTTC. Residues: CASKVGDSSYEQYF.

The J gene is TRBJ2-1, the V gene TRBV19, with no clear D. The V gene's germline CDR1 is LNHDA and CDR2 SQIVND (reference sequence). The CDR3 totals 13 residues. V lost 3 bases and J 5 bases, leaving 8 bases between the germline ends. The CDR3 reads CASSMGIHNEQFF. CDR3 nucleotides: TGTGCCAGTAGTATGGGCATCCACAATGAGCAGTTCTTC.

The rearrangement joins TRBV15 to TRBJ1-2; weak D call: TRBD1 (5 bases). Per the germline V gene, CDR1 is LNHNV and CDR2 is YYDKDF (reference sequence). Trimming pared 3 bases from V and 0 bases from J, leaving 14 bases between. The CDR3 is made up of 16 amino acids. The CDR3 bases are TGTGCCACCAGCAGCGACCGACAGAGACCTAACTATGGCTACACCTTC. Translated: CATSSDRQRPNYGYTF.

V usage is TRBV7-8 and J usage is TRBJ2-1, with 12 bases identical to TRBD2. V was clipped by 5 bases and J by 9 bases; unmatched bases: 11. CDR3 size: 16 residues. CDR1 is SGHVS, CDR2 FQNEAQ, per germline. The DNA for the CDR3 is TGTGCCAGCAGCCCGGGACTAGCGGGCGCGATGGGTGAGCAGTTCTTC. It translates to CASSPGLAGAMGEQFF.

The V call is TRBV6-4, the J call TRBJ2-7; TRBD1 matches 9 bases. This CDR3 has 15 amino acids. CDR1 is MRHNA, CDR2 SNTAGT, per germline. Trimming at V came to 5 bases and at J to 4 bases, leaving 9 bases not matched to a gene. CDR3 amino acids: CASSYTGQGGYEQYF. In DNA form, the CDR3 reads TGTGCCAGCAGTTACACGGGACAGGGAGGATACGAGCAGTACTTC.

The genes are TRBV6-5 and TRBJ2-3; D is possibly TRBD1 (5 bases). The CDR3 runs to 14 residues. Germline CDR1 reads MNHEY; CDR2 reads SVGAGI. V was pared by 5 bases and J by 6 bases, with 15 bases between. The CDR3 DNA reads as TGTGCCAGCAGTGGACAACTTGATGGGGATACGCAGTATTTT. As protein: CASSGQLDGDTQYF.

The chain carries TRBV19 and TRBJ2-1, with 8 bases aligning to TRBD2. The CDR3 runs 13 residues. The germline CDR1 and CDR2 sequences are LNHDA and SQIVND (reference sequence). After removal of 7 bases from V and 3 bases from J, the junction contained 2 bases not matched to a gene. This chain's CDR3 is CASTSGYYNEQFF. The DNA of the CDR3 is TGTGCCAGTACTAGCGGGTACTACAATGAGCAGTTCTTC.

This clone has only a few counts. The chain combines TRBV6-5 with TRBJ1-2; D gene unclear. The CDR3 is made up of 14 amino acids. CDR1 is MNHEY, CDR2 SVGAGI, per germline. Trimming removed 0 bases at V and 4 bases at J, with 9 bases between. CDR3 in amino acids: CASSYSIGGYGYTF. CDR3 DNA: TGTGCCAGCAGTTACTCGATCGGCGGCTATGGCTACACCTTC.